These T cell receptor beta chains were read from a single sample in a study of cytomegalovirus exposure and HLA in healthy donors. Using immunoSEQ multiplex PCR, the repertoire was profiled, and TCRdb retains in-frame clones only, with some absent. The profile shows roughly 190,000 clones, roughly 83% of them singletons. What was sequenced was PBMCs. The receptors here all came from a woman between 45 and 65 years old in good health and CMV-seronegative. CDR3s include the opening cysteine and the closing phenylalanine or tryptophan. A D gene is named only where the DNA matches it firmly. Some rows have no size entry. The others give once, few or many, or a class for an expanded clone.

d_call	v_call	j_call	clone_size	cdr3_nt	cdr3_aa
TRBD1	TRBV6-5	TRBJ2-7	.	TGTGCCAGCAGCCCCGGACAGGGACGGAACGAGCAGTACTTC	CASSPGQGRNEQYF
TRBD2	TRBV19	TRBJ2-3	.	TGTGCCAGTAGGGCCCAGCGGGGGGGCGTAAGGGATACGCAGTATTTT	CASRAQRGGVRDTQYF
TRBD1	TRBV5-4	TRBJ2-2	.	TGTGCCAGCAGCGGGGGAGACAGGGAACCCGGGGAGCTGTTTTTT	CASSGGDREPGELFF
TRBD1	TRBV2	TRBJ1-4	.	TGTGCCAGCAGGACGACAGGGCGTAATGAAAAACTGTTTTTT	CASRTTGRNEKLFF
.	TRBV20-1	TRBJ1-4	.	TGCAGTGCTAGAGCACAGGAAAAACTGTTTTTT	CSARAQEKLFF
.	TRBV28	TRBJ2-1	.	TGTGCCAGCAGTTTGCAGCGGTCCTACAATGAGCAGTTCTTC	CASSLQRSYNEQFF
.	TRBV11-3	TRBJ2-7	.	TGTGCCAGCAGCCCGGACTATGGGTACGAGCAGTACTTC	CASSPDYGYEQYF
.	TRBV29-1	TRBJ2-6	.	TGCAGCGTTGAATTGGGCGCTGGGGCCAACGTCCTGACTTTC	CSVELGAGANVLTF
.	TRBV12-5	TRBJ2-1	once	TGTGCTAGTGGTTTGCCCATGAACCGACAGGTCGATACAGTTGAGCAGTTCTTC	CASGLPMNRQVDTVEQFF
.	TRBV28	TRBJ2-7	.	TGTGCCAGCGAGGGCCCCTACGAGCAGTACTTC	CASEGPYEQYF
.	TRBV28	TRBJ1-2	.	TGTGCCAGCACCCTGGGGGGGCGCGGCTATGGCTACACCTTC	CASTLGGRGYGYTF
TRBD1	TRBV27	TRBJ1-2	.	TGTGCCAGCAGTTGGGGGGACAGGGTGAGGCGGTCGTATGGCTACACCTTC	CASSWGDRVRRSYGYTF
.	TRBV18	TRBJ2-7	.	TGTGCCAGCTCACCACCTTCCACAGTCTACGAGCAGTACTTC	CASSPPSTVYEQYF